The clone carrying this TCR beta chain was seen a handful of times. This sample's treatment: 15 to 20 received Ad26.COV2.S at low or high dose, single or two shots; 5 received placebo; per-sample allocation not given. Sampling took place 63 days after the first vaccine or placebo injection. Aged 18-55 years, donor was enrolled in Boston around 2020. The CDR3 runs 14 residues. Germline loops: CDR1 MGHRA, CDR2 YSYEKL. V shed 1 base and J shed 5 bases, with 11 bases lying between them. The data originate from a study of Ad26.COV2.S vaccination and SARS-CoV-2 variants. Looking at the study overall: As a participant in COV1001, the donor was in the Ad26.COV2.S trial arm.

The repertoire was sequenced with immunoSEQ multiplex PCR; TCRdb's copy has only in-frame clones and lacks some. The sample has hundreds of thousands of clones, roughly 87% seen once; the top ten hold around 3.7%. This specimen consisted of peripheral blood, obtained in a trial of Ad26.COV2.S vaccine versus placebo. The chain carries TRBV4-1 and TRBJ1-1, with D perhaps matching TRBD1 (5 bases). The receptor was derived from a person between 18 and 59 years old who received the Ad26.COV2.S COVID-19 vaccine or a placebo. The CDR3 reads CASSQGLGETEAFF. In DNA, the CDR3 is TGCGCCAGCAGCCAAGGTCTGGGGGAAACTGAAGCTTTCTTT.